The entry below describes one TCR beta chain. What it binds is not known. A much larger clone sits a single nucleotide away, making a read error possible. The sample is drawn from a study of T cells in Graves' hyperthyroidism and ophthalmopathy. Overall study findings and caveats: In simple terms, a model built on 13 V-J features told ophthalmopathy apart from stable hyperthyroidism.

The source material, RNA transcripts, was used to amplify TCR beta CDR3 regions. Carried out on the TCR CDR3, a first-round RT-PCR used the HTBI primer set. A single record per CDR3 protein comes from TCRdb applying MiXCR to the multiplex PCR reads. The sample lists 450,000 to 700,000 distinct CDR3 sequences, around 45% occurring once. V lost 9 bases to trimming and J lost 4 bases, with 15 bases between them. The length of the CDR3 is 13 residues. Per germline, CDR1 MGHRA and CDR2 YSYEKL. V is TRBV4-1 and J is TRBJ1-1; no clear D gene. This receptor was obtained from an adult woman with Graves' disease, either hyperthyroidism or ophthalmopathy (not recorded which). The material sequenced was peripheral blood or thyroid tissue (not recorded which). This CDR3 reads CASLGHTGTEAFF. The CDR3 nucleotides read TGCGCCAGTCTCGGGCACACTGGCACTGAAGCTTTCTTT.